This TCR beta chain was found in a study of T cells in Graves' hyperthyroidism and ophthalmopathy. Regarding this clonotype: Antigen unknown.

Findings of the study overall: For ophthalmopathy, model prediction preceded onset by a median roughly 5.9 months. A model using 13 V-J features told ophthalmopathy apart from stable hyperthyroidism.

Graves' hyperthyroidism qualified as stable when ophthalmopathy did not progress within 18 months. Uncontrolled infection, other autoimmune disease, pregnancy or lactation barred patients from enrollment. RNA transcripts provided the source from which TCR beta CDR3 regions were amplified. Using the HTBI primer set, a first-round RT-PCR was run on the TCR CDR3. TCRdb called the multiplex PCR reads again in MiXCR, with one record for every CDR3 protein. The sample has fewer than 800,000 distinct CDR3 sequences, about 15% seen once; the top ten hold around 7.7%. CDR1 is SGHDT and CDR2 is YYEEEE in the germline V gene. The CDR3 has 15 residues. Trimming removed 4 bases from V and 2 bases from J, with 15 bases in between.

The sequencing input was blood. This rearrangement joins TRBV5-6 to TRBJ1-1, with D possibly matching TRBD1 (5 bases). The TCR was taken from a man between 18 and 29 years old with Graves' hyperthyroidism. The CDR3, as DNA: TGTGCCAGCAGCCCAGGGAGCTTTATTAACACTGAAGCTTTCTTT. Protein product: CASSPGSFINTEAFF.